These 26 T cell receptor beta chains were sequenced from one sample in a study of cytomegalovirus exposure and HLA in healthy donors. PCR involved 60 Vbeta and 13 Jbeta primers. TCRdb keeps only in-frame clones here, not all; method: immunoSEQ multiplex PCR. The sample yields about 130,000 clones, approximately 74% seen once. Specimen: PBMCs. All receptors come from a middle-aged man in good health and CMV-seropositive.

Within the sample, this clone is medium-sized (0.01 to 0.1%). V usage is TRBV7-8 and J usage is TRBJ2-7; the D is unclear. There are 14 residues in the CDR3. Trimming removed 5 bases from V and 9 bases from J, with 20 bases in between. Per germline, CDR1 SGHVS and CDR2 FQNEAQ. CDR3 sequence reads: CASSLPGSSLGQYF. The CDR3 DNA reads TGTGCCAGCAGCCTGCCCGGGTCCTCCCTAGGGCAGTACTTC.

This clone has more than one count but fewer than ten. V gene TRBV19 combines with J gene TRBJ2-7; D perhaps matches TRBD1 (6 bases). Between the trimmed V and J ends, which lost 3 bases and 6 bases, there was a span of 15 bases. This CDR3 has 14 amino acids. Germline CDR1 and CDR2: LNHDA and SQIVND (reference sequence). This CDR3 is CASSMTGSVVEQYF. CDR3 in DNA: TGTGCCAGTAGTATGACAGGTAGCGTTGTCGAGCAGTACTTC.

The V and J genes are TRBV27 and TRBJ1-6, with D possibly TRBD1 on 5 matching bases. Trimming cost V 3 bases and J 8 bases, with 14 bases left between them. The CDR3 extends over 15 amino acids. CDR1 is MNHEY and CDR2 is SMNVEV in the germline V gene (reference sequence). The DNA for the CDR3 is TGTGCCAGCAGTTTTGCCTCGCGGGGGGATTCACCCCTCCACTTT. It yields the protein CASSFASRGDSPLHF.

The chain joins TRBV10-3 to TRBJ2-7; D is uncertain. Looked up from germline, CDR1 is ENHRY and CDR2 is SYGVKD. V lost 3 bases to trimming and J lost 2 bases, with 8 bases between them. The CDR3 runs 13 residues. The CDR3 DNA reads TGTGCCATCAGTGATGAACAGACCTACGAGCAGTACTTC. Amino acids: CAISDEQTYEQYF.

This chain connects TRBV27 to TRBJ1-1; D remains unclear. In germline, CDR1 is MNHEY, CDR2 SMNVEV (reference sequence). V lost 6 bases to trimming and J lost 4 bases, with 15 bases between them. The CDR3 spans 14 residues. The CDR3 here is CASRSAWAPTEAFF. CDR3 DNA sequence: TGTGCCAGCAGGTCGGCCTGGGCCCCCACTGAAGCTTTCTTT.

The chain carries TRBV4-1 and TRBJ2-3; TRBD2 matches 12 bases. In germline, CDR1 is MGHRA, CDR2 YSYEKL. V lost 0 bases and J lost 5; bases outside the gene matches: 9. This CDR3 has 18 residues. The CDR3 sequence is CASSQEGLAGGRVDTQYF. In nucleotides, the CDR3 is TGCGCCAGCAGCCAAGAAGGGCTAGCGGGGGGGCGGGTAGATACGCAGTATTTT.

This clone was counted only a few times. The rearrangement joins TRBV11-3 to TRBJ2-5; 9 bases are shared with TRBD2. CDR1 and CDR2 from the germline V gene are SGHNT and YENEEA. V was clipped by 5 bases and J by 4 bases; unmatched bases: 11. This CDR3 has 16 amino acids. CDR3 sequence: CASSLLAGVGVETQYF. DNA for the CDR3: TGTGCCAGCAGCCTGTTAGCGGGAGTGGGGGTAGAGACCCAGTACTTC.

The chain combines TRBV18 with TRBJ1-6, with TRBD1 matching 7 bases. CDR1 and CDR2 (germline): KGHSH, LQKENI. Trimming took 4 bases from V and 4 from J; bases not matched to a gene: 10. The CDR3 covers 17 residues. DNA for the CDR3: TGTGCCAGCTCACAAACGACAGGGATCGGGTATAATTCACCCCTCCACTTT. This encodes CASSQTTGIGYNSPLHF.

This chain joins TRBV5-6 and TRBJ1-4; the match to TRBD1 covers 11 bases. Per germline, CDR1 SGHDT and CDR2 YYEEEE. CDR3 length: 16 residues. The V gene end was trimmed by 1 base and the J gene end by 7 bases; junction bases not matched to a gene: 6. The CDR3 region has the DNA TGTGCCAGCAGCTTGCTTCCAGGGACAGGGGGTGAAAAACTGTTTTTT. It specifies CASSLLPGTGGEKLFF.

The CDR3 is CASSSSGGHNEQFF. The CDR3 DNA reads TGTGCCAGCAGTTCGTCAGGGGGCCATAATGAGCAGTTCTTC. The chain is built from TRBV27 and TRBJ2-1; 8 bases map to TRBD1. CDR1 is MNHEY, CDR2 SMNVEV, per germline (reference sequence). Trimming at V came to 4 bases and at J to 7 bases, leaving 6 bases not matched to a gene. The CDR3 runs 14 residues.

In its sample, this clone was seen a few times. The rearrangement joins TRBV5-5 to TRBJ2-2; D unclear. The CDR3 is made up of 13 amino acids. Trimming stripped 0 bases from V and 3 bases from J, with 3 bases between. Germline values: CDR1 SGHKS, CDR2 YYEKEE (reference sequence). Written as DNA, the CDR3 is TGTGCCAGCAGCTTGGCGGACACCGGGGAGCTGTTTTTT. It translates to CASSLADTGELFF.

This clone was seen once. The rearrangement joins TRBV15 to TRBJ2-7, with TRBD1 as a possible D gene (5 bases). V was pared by 0 bases and J by 4 bases, with 13 bases between. Germline-derived CDR1 and CDR2 are LNHNV and YYDKDF (reference sequence). This CDR3 has 15 amino acids. The CDR3 DNA is TGTGCCACCAGCAGAGATAGGGGCAGAACTTACGAGCAGTACTTC. It yields the protein CATSRDRGRTYEQYF.

This clone turned up a few times. The V call is TRBV5-1, the J call TRBJ2-7; TRBD1 matches 7 bases. The junction had 10 bases not matched to a gene; V was cut back by 4 bases and J by 3 bases. The CDR3 contains 15 residues. Germline CDR1 reads SGHRS; CDR2 reads YFSETQ. CDR3 coding DNA: TGCGCCAGCAGCAAAATCGACAGGGCCGACTACGAGCAGTACTTC. Residues: CASSKIDRADYEQYF. Based on the CDR3 plus reference TRBV5-1 and TRBJ2-7, the full variable domain is KAGVTQTPRYLIKTRGQQVTLSCSPISGHRSVSWYQQTPGQGLQFLFEYFSETQRNKGNFPGRFSGRQFSNSRSEMNVSTLELGDSALYLCASSKIDRADYEQYFGPGTRLTVT.

J is TRBJ2-7 and V is TRBV29-1, with a possible D match to TRBD1 (6 bases). Between the trimmed V and J ends, which lost 1 base and 6 bases, there was a span of 10 bases. CDR1 is SQVTM and CDR2 is ANQGSEA in the germline V gene. The CDR3 has 12 amino acids. CDR3: CSVEGDISEQYF. CDR3 coding DNA: TGCAGCGTTGAAGGGGACATAAGCGAGCAGTACTTC.

The chain carries TRBV11-2 and TRBJ2-7, with D perhaps matching TRBD2 (6 bases). The V gene lost 4 bases and the J gene lost 4 bases, with 14 bases spanning the gap. The germline V gene encodes CDR1 SGHAT and CDR2 FQNNGV. The CDR3 is 14 amino acids. The CDR3 loop is CASSSVSGRYEQYF. In DNA, the CDR3 is TGTGCCAGCAGCTCAGTGTCCGGGAGATACGAGCAGTACTTC. Full variable domain (missing parts from reference TRBV11-2 and TRBJ2-7): EAGVAQSPRYKIIEKRQSVAFWCNPISGHATLYWYQQILGQGPKLLIQFQNNGVVDDSQLPKDRFSAERLKGVDSTLKIQPAKLEDSAVYLCASSSVSGRYEQYFGPGTRLTVT.

The V gene is TRBV5-4, the J gene TRBJ2-5; D gene uncertain. With 0 bases removed from V and 1 base from J, the gap between germline ends came to 10 bases. Germline-derived CDR1 and CDR2 are SGHNT and YYREEE (reference sequence). The CDR3 loop spans 15 amino acids. CDR3 in DNA: TGTGCCAGCAGCTTGGATCTAGATGCCCAAGAGACCCAGTACTTC. Amino acids: CASSLDLDAQETQYF.

This clone was recorded only once. The rearrangement links TRBV14 to TRBJ1-4; unclear D gene. V was cut by 3 bases and J by 8 bases, with 10 bases left in between. Germline assignment: CDR1 SGHDN and CDR2 FVKESK. The CDR3 has 13 residues. CDR3 residues: CASSQLRGEKLFF. The CDR3, as DNA: TGTGCCAGCAGCCAGCTTAGAGGAGAAAAACTGTTTTTT.

This sequence joins TRBV5-6 and TRBJ1-4; D unclear. With 4 bases removed from V and 6 bases from J, the gap between germline ends came to 13 bases. The CDR3 loop spans 14 amino acids. Germline-derived CDR1 and CDR2 are SGHDT and YYEEEE. Here the CDR3 reads CASSSSQVYEKLFF. As DNA, the CDR3 is TGTGCCAGCAGCAGCTCGCAGGTCTATGAAAAACTGTTTTTT.

The genes are TRBV2 and TRBJ2-6; D is perhaps TRBD2 (6 bases). The CDR3 sequence is 19 residues long. Trimming stripped 2 bases from V and 2 bases from J, with 19 bases between. Germline V CDR1 and CDR2: SNHLY, FYNNEI. The DNA for the CDR3 is TGTGCCAGCAGTGAATATGGGTGGGGAGGTTTGACTGGGGCCAACGTCCTGACTTTC. Translation: CASSEYGWGGLTGANVLTF.

The J gene is TRBJ1-2, the V gene TRBV19; D is perhaps TRBD1 (6 bases). This CDR3 region has 13 residues. Germline values: CDR1 LNHDA, CDR2 SQIVND (reference sequence). The V gene lost 6 bases and the J gene lost 4 bases, with 12 bases spanning the gap. CDR3 protein: CASRPSGAYGYTF. In DNA form, the CDR3 reads TGTGCCAGTAGGCCTTCAGGGGCCTATGGCTACACCTTC.

The J gene is TRBJ2-1, the V gene TRBV11-3; 7 bases fit TRBD2. This CDR3 has 15 residues. V was clipped by 8 bases and J by 9 bases; unmatched bases: 16. Germline CDR1 is SGHNT and CDR2 is YENEEA. In DNA form, the CDR3 reads TGTGCCAGCGGCCCGGGGGGAGCGGGGAATGGTGAGCAGTTCTTC. Amino acid sequence: CASGPGGAGNGEQFF.

This chain joins TRBV18 and TRBJ1-3, with 7 positions matching TRBD1. The CDR3 sequence is 16 residues long. Germline V gene data show CDR1 as KGHSH and CDR2 as LQKENI. V was clipped by 3 bases and J by 0 bases; unmatched bases: 5. The CDR3 loop is CASSPNTGDSGNTIYF. Written as DNA, the CDR3 is TGTGCCAGCTCACCGAATACAGGGGACTCTGGAAACACCATATATTTT. Full variable domain (rest looked up from reference TRBV18 and TRBJ1-3): NAGVMQNPRHLVRRRGQEARLRCSPMKGHSHVYWYRQLPEEGLKFMVYLQKENIIDESGMPKERFSAEFPKEGPSILRIQQVVRGDSAAYFCASSPNTGDSGNTIYFGEGSWLTVV.

This clone has more than one count but fewer than ten. This rearrangement joins TRBV2 to TRBJ2-3, with D perhaps matching TRBD1 (9 bases). The CDR3 spans 15 residues. Per germline, CDR1 SNHLY and CDR2 FYNNEI. V dropped 10 bases and J dropped 9 bases, with 26 bases sitting between them. The CDR3 DNA sequence: TGTGCCACCTACTCACAGGGGGCGGGAGGTGAAACGCAGTATTTT. It codes for CATYSQGAGGETQYF.

This clone has only one observation. This sample also contains other DNA sequences that code for the same CDR3. The chain combines TRBV7-2 with TRBJ2-2; 10 bases are shared with TRBD2. Germline CDR1 is SGHTA and CDR2 is FQGNSA. The CDR3 loop spans 16 amino acids. The J segment lost 5 bases and the V segment lost 4 bases, leaving 7 bases of the junction unmatched. The chain's CDR3 is CASSSRTSGSTGELFF. CDR3 in DNA: TGTGCCAGCAGCTCCCGGACTAGCGGCTCGACCGGGGAGCTGTTTTTT.

This sequence joins TRBV19 and TRBJ1-1; perhaps TRBD1 as D (5 bases). This CDR3 has 14 amino acids. Trimming removed 2 bases at V and 3 bases at J, with 10 bases between. Germline-derived CDR1 and CDR2 are LNHDA and SQIVND (reference sequence). The CDR3 DNA reads TGTGCCAGTAGTATACAGGGTTATCACACTGAAGCTTTCTTT. Protein product: CASSIQGYHTEAFF.

The chain carries TRBV5-1 and TRBJ2-7; D possibly corresponds to TRBD1 (6 bases). V lost 5 bases and J 3 bases, leaving 9 bases between the germline ends. Germline values: CDR1 SGHRS, CDR2 YFSETQ. The length of the CDR3 is 12 residues. CDR3 sequence (DNA): TGCGCCAGCAGGAAAGGGGGCTACGAGCAGTACTTC. Translation gives CASRKGGYEQYF.